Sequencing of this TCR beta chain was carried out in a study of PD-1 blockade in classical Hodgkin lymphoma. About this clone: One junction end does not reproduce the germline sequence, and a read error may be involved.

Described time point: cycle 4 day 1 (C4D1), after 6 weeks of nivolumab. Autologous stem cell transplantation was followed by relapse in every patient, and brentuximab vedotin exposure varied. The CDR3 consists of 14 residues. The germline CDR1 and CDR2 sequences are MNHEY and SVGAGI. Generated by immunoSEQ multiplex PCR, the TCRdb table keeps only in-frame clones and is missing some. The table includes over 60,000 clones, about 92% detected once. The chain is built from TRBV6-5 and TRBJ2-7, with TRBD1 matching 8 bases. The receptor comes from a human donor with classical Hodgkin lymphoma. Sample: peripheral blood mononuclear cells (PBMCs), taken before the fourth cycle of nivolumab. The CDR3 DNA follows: TGTACCAGCAGGCCGACAGGGGTCTCCTACGAGCAGTACTTC. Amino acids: CTSRPTGVSYEQYF.